The 30 T cell receptor beta chains listed next were all sequenced from one sample in a study of T cells after yellow fever vaccination. TCRdb re-called the 5' RACE reads through MiXCR, storing one row per CDR3 protein. The sample comprises fewer than 350,000 distinct CDR3 sequences, 8% to 10% of which are singletons, and around 17% rests with the top ten. The sample was PBMCs, taken on the day of the first yellow fever vaccination. These receptors originate from a man aged 18 to 30 who received the YFV17D yellow fever vaccine.

In its sample, this clonotype was seen many times. The V and J genes are TRBV20-1 and TRBJ2-5, with TRBD2 matching 7 bases. V dropped 1 base and J dropped 2; count of bases not matched to a gene: 7. The CDR3 spans 15 residues. From germline, CDR1 is DFQATT and CDR2 SNEGSKA (reference sequence). The CDR3 loop reads CSARVPGGIQETQYF. CDR3 nucleotides: TGCAGTGCTAGAGTTCCGGGGGGTATACAAGAGACCCAGTACTTC.

This clonotype was recorded at least ten times. V gene TRBV28 combines with J gene TRBJ2-5, with D tentatively TRBD2 (5 bases). This CDR3 comprises 14 residues. Trimming took 4 bases from V and 3 from J, leaving 12 bases between them. Germline lookup yields CDR1 MDHEN and CDR2 SYDVKM. The CDR3: CASSWVVGEETQYF. In DNA, the CDR3 is TGTGCCAGCAGTTGGGTGGTCGGGGAAGAGACCCAGTACTTC.

This clonotype was detected only a few times. This rearrangement joins TRBV4-1 to TRBJ2-7; no reliable D call. The V end was cut by 5 bases, the J end by 1 base, with 9 bases between. Germline lookup yields CDR1 MGHRA and CDR2 YSYEKL. This CDR3 contains 13 residues. CDR3 loop: CASSEVTSYEQYF. In DNA form, the CDR3 reads TGCGCCAGCAGCGAGGTTACGTCCTACGAGCAGTACTTC.

The chain joins TRBV24-1 to TRBJ1-1; D remains unclear. In germline, CDR1 is KGHDR, CDR2 SFDVKD. Trimming pared 2 bases from V and 2 bases from J, leaving 8 bases between. The CDR3 is 14 amino acids. The CDR3 loop reads CATSDSPRNTEAFF. CDR3 nucleotide sequence: TGTGCCACCAGTGATTCCCCAAGAAACACTGAAGCTTTCTTT.

The chain joins TRBV28 to TRBJ2-1, with D possibly matching TRBD2 (5 bases). Germline-derived CDR1 and CDR2 are MDHEN and SYDVKM. CDR3 length: 15 amino acids. The ends were cut back, 6 bases at V and 6 bases at J, with 18 bases in the middle. The chain's CDR3 is CASSPRRRRGNEQFF. In DNA, the CDR3 is TGTGCCAGCAGCCCCCGGAGACGTCGGGGCAATGAGCAGTTCTTC.

This clonotype has a count of ten or more. The V gene is TRBV12-3 or TRBV12-4, the J gene TRBJ2-7; no definite D call. Trimming took off 11 bases at V and 3 bases at J, with 14 bases between the two ends. There are 12 residues in the CDR3. The CDR3 coding sequence is TGTGCCCCCGACGTATGGGTCTACGAGCAGTACTTC. Encoded protein: CAPDVWVYEQYF.

The chain recombines TRBV6-5 with TRBJ2-7; TRBD1 aligns across 8 bases. Trimming at V came to 4 bases and at J to 4 bases, leaving 12 bases not matched to a gene. The CDR3 runs 16 residues. Germline V gene data show CDR1 as MNHEY and CDR2 as SVGAGI. As DNA, the CDR3 is TGTGCCAGCAGTTCCCCCCAAGACAGGGGACGGTACGAGCAGTACTTC. Encoded protein: CASSSPQDRGRYEQYF.

This clonotype appeared a few times. This chain links TRBV12-3 or TRBV12-4 with TRBJ1-2; 7 positions agree with TRBD1. The J segment lost 5 bases and the V segment lost 6 bases, leaving 3 bases of the junction unmatched. This CDR3 contains 12 residues. The DNA of the CDR3 is TGTGCCAGCAGAACACAGGGGTATGGCTACACCTTC. Amino acid sequence: CASRTQGYGYTF.

V usage is TRBV30 and J usage is TRBJ2-3; D perhaps matches TRBD2 (6 bases). The length of the CDR3 is 16 residues. V was pared by 5 bases and J by 2 bases, with 20 bases between. Germline CDR1 GTSNPN, CDR2 SVGIG (reference sequence). The CDR3 here is CAWGRGSVPHTDTQYF. The CDR3 region has the DNA TGTGCCTGGGGGCGGGGTAGCGTACCTCACACAGATACGCAGTATTTT.

This clonotype was seen more than once but under ten times. The CDR3 DNA sequence: TGTGCCAGCATGGGACCGCTCTCGGGGCTCGAGCAGTACGTC. It encodes CASMGPLSGLEQYV. The rearrangement joins TRBV6-4 to TRBJ2-7, with D tentatively TRBD1 or TRBD2 (5 bases each). CDR3 length: 14 residues. V gave up 7 bases and J gave up 6 bases, with 19 bases separating them. Looked up from germline, CDR1 is MRHNA and CDR2 is SNTAGT.

This chain joins TRBV6-1 and TRBJ2-1; 12 bases fit TRBD2. CDR1 is MNHNS and CDR2 is SASEGT in the germline V gene. V shed 5 bases and J 10 bases; nucleotides not matched to a gene: 6. The CDR3 contains 14 residues. CDR3 bases: TGTGCCAGCAGTACACTAGCGGGGGGACGGGAGCAGTTCTTC. This codes for CASSTLAGGREQFF.

The chain joins TRBV29-1 to TRBJ2-2, with 9 bases that match TRBD2. V was pared by 2 bases and J by 2 bases, with 3 bases of the junction left unmatched. The CDR3 has 15 amino acids. Germline V gene data show CDR1 as SQVTM and CDR2 as ANQGSEA. CDR3: CSVELAGDNTGELFF. The CDR3 DNA follows: TGCAGCGTTGAATTAGCGGGGGATAACACCGGGGAGCTGTTTTTT.

The V gene is TRBV12-3 or TRBV12-4, the J gene TRBJ2-1; D is possibly TRBD1 or TRBD2 (6 bases each). This CDR3 spans 21 amino acids. Trimming took off 3 bases at V and 0 bases at J, with 27 bases between the two ends. The CDR3 DNA is TGTGCCAGCAGTTTGGCTTCGGGATTTCTCGGAGGGACACCCTCCTACAATGAGCAGTTCTTC. Its protein product is CASSLASGFLGGTPSYNEQFF.

This clonotype has a handful of counts. This chain joins TRBV4-3 and TRBJ2-7; D is unclear. From germline, CDR1 is LGHNA and CDR2 YSLEER. Trimming pared 0 bases from V and 6 bases from J, leaving 15 bases between. This CDR3 contains 15 residues. The CDR3 protein is CASSQDGIRGSEQYF. CDR3 sequence (DNA): TGCGCCAGCAGCCAAGATGGGATTCGTGGAAGCGAGCAGTACTTC.

This clonotype was picked up a small number of times. The rearrangement uses TRBV29-1 and TRBJ2-1; the match to TRBD1 covers 8 bases. Germline CDR1 and CDR2: SQVTM and ANQGSEA. CDR3 length equals 15 residues. The trim removed 1 base at V and 5 bases at J, leaving 7 bases unmatched. CDR3 amino acids: CSVEVRTGLNNEQFF. In nucleotides, the CDR3 is TGCAGCGTTGAAGTCCGGACAGGGCTAAACAATGAGCAGTTCTTC.

This clonotype was seen a few times. This chain connects TRBV6-5 to TRBJ2-2; D gene unclear. Between the trimmed V and J ends, which lost 4 bases and 5 bases, there was a span of 11 bases. The CDR3 sequence is 14 residues long. CDR1 and CDR2 from the germline V gene are MNHEY and SVGAGI. The CDR3: CASSFMVGTGELFF. In DNA, the CDR3 is TGTGCCAGCAGTTTCATGGTCGGAACCGGGGAGCTGTTTTTT.

The chain combines TRBV27 with TRBJ2-7; tentatively, D is TRBD2 (6 bases). CDR3 length: 15 residues. Trimming cost V 4 bases and J 1 base, with 14 bases left between them. In germline, CDR1 is MNHEY, CDR2 SMNVEV (reference sequence). The chain's CDR3 is CASSSGGTDSYEQYF. DNA of the CDR3: TGTGCCAGCAGTTCTGGAGGGACGGATTCCTACGAGCAGTACTTC.

This clonotype showed up many times. The chain uses TRBV11-2 and TRBJ1-1; tentative D call: TRBD1 (6 bases). Germline loops: CDR1 SGHAT, CDR2 FQNNGV. The CDR3 sequence is 14 residues long. The V end lost 5 bases, the J end lost 3 bases, and 13 bases lay between the germline ends. CDR3 sequence (DNA): TGTGCCAGCAGCCGTGATCGGGGGCACACTGAAGCTTTCTTT. This encodes CASSRDRGHTEAFF. The full variable domain, with the rest looked up from reference TRBV11-2 and TRBJ1-1, is EAGVAQSPRYKIIEKRQSVAFWCNPISGHATLYWYQQILGQGPKLLIQFQNNGVVDDSQLPKDRFSAERLKGVDSTLKIQPAKLEDSAVYLCASSRDRGHTEAFFGQGTRLTVV.

This clonotype showed up just a few times. This chain connects TRBV19 to TRBJ1-2; D call uncertain. Germline V gene data show CDR1 as LNHDA and CDR2 as SQIVND (reference sequence). The CDR3 loop spans 15 amino acids. V gave up 2 bases and J gave up 2 bases, with 12 bases separating them. DNA for the CDR3: TGTGCCAGTAGTATATCCCCTTTCGGGAACTATGGCTACACCTTC. This sequence encodes CASSISPFGNYGYTF.

The chain couples TRBV9 to TRBJ2-5; 7 bases match TRBD2. The ends lost 4 bases at V and 7 bases at J; junction bases unmatched: 10. Germline V gene lookup returns CDR1 SGDLS and CDR2 YYNGEE. The CDR3 consists of 14 residues. The CDR3 sequence: CASSPRILAATQYF. The DNA for the CDR3 is TGTGCCAGCAGCCCAAGAATTCTAGCGGCGACCCAGTACTTC.

This clonotype was counted at least ten times. The V call is TRBV7-9, the J call TRBJ1-2; D unresolved. This CDR3 spans 14 amino acids. Germline V gene data show CDR1 as SEHNR and CDR2 as FQNEAQ (reference sequence). With 1 base removed from V and 1 base from J, the gap between germline ends came to 7 bases. CDR3 coding DNA: TGTGCCAGCAGCTTAGGGTTGGTTAACTATGGCTACACCTTC. Amino acid sequence: CASSLGLVNYGYTF. The complete variable domain, with remaining parts taken from reference TRBV7-9 and TRBJ1-2, reads DTGVSQNPRHKITKRGQNVTFRCDPISEHNRLYWYRQTLGQGPEFLTYFQNEAQLEKSRLLSDRFSAERPKGSFSTLEIQRTEQGDSAMYLCASSLGLVNYGYTFGSGTRLTVV.

This clonotype was recorded a few times. This chain connects TRBV11-1 to TRBJ2-1; TRBD2 matches at 12 bases. Trimming took 4 bases from V and 6 from J; bases not matched to a gene: 4. Germline CDR1 is SGHAT and CDR2 is FQDESV (reference sequence). The CDR3 has 15 residues. CDR3 bases: TGTGCCAGCAGCTATACTAGCGGGGGGCTCAATGAGCAGTTCTTC. Translated: CASSYTSGGLNEQFF.

This clonotype was detected only a few times. The V and J genes are TRBV4-1 and TRBJ1-4; perhaps TRBD1 as D (5 bases). The V gene lost 2 bases and the J gene lost 6 bases, with 13 bases spanning the gap. The CDR3 runs to 15 residues. CDR1 is MGHRA and CDR2 is YSYEKL in the germline V gene. CDR3 sequence reads: CASSQSQGAYEKLFF. CDR3 in DNA: TGCGCCAGCAGCCAAAGTCAAGGGGCTTATGAAAAACTGTTTTTT.

This rearrangement joins TRBV7-9 to TRBJ1-1; D is undetermined. Germline-derived CDR1 and CDR2 are SEHNR and FQNEAQ (reference sequence). Deletions cut 5 bases from V and 3 bases from J, with 7 bases between. The CDR3 runs to 12 residues. CDR3 loop: CASSPRDTEAFF. CDR3 sequence (DNA): TGTGCCAGCAGCCCAAGGGACACTGAAGCTTTCTTT.

This clonotype was recorded a few times. The chain carries TRBV5-5 and TRBJ1-4; D might be TRBD1 (5 bases). Germline V CDR1 and CDR2: SGHKS, YYEKEE (reference sequence). The CDR3 is 12 amino acids. V was cut by 2 bases and J by 10 bases, with 9 bases left in between. CDR3 nucleotide sequence: TGTGCCAGCAGCTTTGGGGGAGGAAAACTGTTTTTT. This codes for CASSFGGGKLFF.

This clonotype was found a few times. The CDR3 loop reads CASSLGPGASYNSPLHF. CDR3 bases: TGTGCCAGCAGTTTAGGCCCAGGGGCCTCCTATAATTCACCCCTCCACTTT. The chain joins TRBV28 to TRBJ1-6; D is perhaps TRBD1 (6 bases). The CDR3 consists of 17 residues. Germline loops: CDR1 MDHEN, CDR2 SYDVKM. Trimming took 2 bases from V and 0 from J, leaving 11 bases between them. Full variable domain (remainder filled in from reference TRBV28 and TRBJ1-6): DVKVTQSSRYLVKRTGEKVFLECVQDMDHENMFWYRQDPGLGLRLIYFSYDVKMKEKGDIPEGYSVSREKKERFSLILESASTNQTSMYLCASSLGPGASYNSPLHFGNGTRLTVT.

The sample holds many counts of this clonotype. The chain combines TRBV20-1 with TRBJ1-5, with 8 bases identical to TRBD1. Germline V CDR1 and CDR2: DFQATT, SNEGSKA (reference sequence). There are 14 residues in the CDR3. The V and J ends lost 0 bases and 8 bases, in that order; junction bases with no gene match: 6. The CDR3 reads CSARDNRGGEPQHF. CDR3 DNA sequence: TGCAGTGCTAGAGATAACAGGGGGGGGGAGCCCCAGCATTTT.

This clonotype was counted only a few times. V and J are TRBV7-2 and TRBJ1-1; 10 bases line up with TRBD1. Germline CDR1 SGHTA, CDR2 FQGNSA. This CDR3 spans 15 amino acids. With 10 bases clipped from V and 1 base from J, the junction kept 9 bases outside the gene matches. This chain's CDR3 is CAILRDRGQNTEAFF. The DNA for the CDR3 is TGTGCCATCTTGCGGGACAGGGGCCAGAACACTGAAGCTTTCTTT.

This clonotype occurred a few times. V and J are TRBV18 and TRBJ1-1; D call uncertain. V gave up 3 bases and J gave up 0 bases, with 8 bases separating them. This CDR3 comprises 14 residues. CDR1 and CDR2 (germline): KGHSH, LQKENI. The chain's CDR3 is CASSPRNMNTEAFF. CDR3 in DNA: TGTGCCAGCTCACCGAGGAACATGAACACTGAAGCTTTCTTT.

The chain carries TRBV6-2 or TRBV6-3 and TRBJ1-2; a weak D match, TRBD1 (6 bases). The length of the CDR3 is 16 residues. Germline CDR1 is MNHEY and CDR2 is SVGEGT. Trimming took off 0 bases at V and 8 bases at J, with 19 bases between the two ends. For the CDR3, the DNA is TGTGCCAGCAGTTACTCGAGGGGGGCGCATCCTTCCGGCTACACCTTC. Its translation is CASSYSRGAHPSGYTF.